The entry below describes one T cell receptor (beta chain). The data belong to a study of blood T cell dynamics during melanoma immunotherapy. The repertoire was sequenced with immunoSEQ multiplex PCR; TCRdb's copy has only in-frame clones and lacks some. This sample yields 25,000 to 35,000 clones, of which 80% to 85% are seen a single time; 10% belongs to the top ten. The time point here: week 3, after first cycle of checkpoint inhibitor. This CDR3 is 14 amino acids long. Per the germline V gene, CDR1 is SGDLS and CDR2 is YYNGEE. Trimming pared 3 bases from V and 0 bases from J, leaving 7 bases between.

The V and J genes are TRBV9 and TRBJ1-5, with D unresolved. This receptor was obtained from a human donor with melanoma. Sequences were derived from blood, sampled from a patient treated with checkpoint blockade. CDR3 amino acids: CASSELDSNQPQHF. CDR3 nucleotides: TGTGCCAGCAGCGAGCTGGATAGCAATCAGCCCCAGCATTTT.